Here is one TCR beta chain with its context. Its specificity is unknown. This sample was taken from a study of graft-versus-host responses after intestinal transplantation. Study as a whole: The transplants performed in recipients were multivisceral, liver-intestinal, or isolated intestinal.

Libraries were prepared by immunoSEQ multiplex PCR; TCRdb keeps only in-frame clonotypes and omits some of them. Here the sample spans over 55,000 clones, 84% being singletons. The V end lost 1 base, the J end lost 5 bases, and 11 bases lay between the germline ends. The CDR3 has 14 residues. Germline V gene sequence: CDR1 MGHRA, CDR2 YSYEKL. General observations from the study: Early post-transplant falls in HvG clones accompanied the peak levels of circulating GvH clones.

Sequencing used unstimulated CD4+ T cells sorted from spleen or lymph node cells, obtained before transplant. This sequence was found in a human donor who was the organ donor for an intestinal transplant. The V call is TRBV4-1, the J call TRBJ2-5; TRBD2 is a possible D gene (7 bases). In nucleotides, the CDR3 is TGCGCCAGCAGCCAAGTGGCGGGGGCGGAGACCCAGTACTTC. Protein product: CASSQVAGAETQYF.